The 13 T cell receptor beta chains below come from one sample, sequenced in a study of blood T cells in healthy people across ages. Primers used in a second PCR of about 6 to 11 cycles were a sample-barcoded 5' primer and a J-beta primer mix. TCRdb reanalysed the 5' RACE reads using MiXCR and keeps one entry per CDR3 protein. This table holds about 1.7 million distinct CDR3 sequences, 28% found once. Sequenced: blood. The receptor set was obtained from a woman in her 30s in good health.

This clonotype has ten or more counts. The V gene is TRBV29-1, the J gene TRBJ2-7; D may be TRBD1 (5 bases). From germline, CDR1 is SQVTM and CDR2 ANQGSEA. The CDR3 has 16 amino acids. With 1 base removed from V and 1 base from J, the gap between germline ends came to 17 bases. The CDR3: CSVEGLTGDSSYEQYF. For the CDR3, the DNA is TGCAGCGTTGAAGGTTTAACAGGAGATTCTTCCTACGAGCAGTACTTC.

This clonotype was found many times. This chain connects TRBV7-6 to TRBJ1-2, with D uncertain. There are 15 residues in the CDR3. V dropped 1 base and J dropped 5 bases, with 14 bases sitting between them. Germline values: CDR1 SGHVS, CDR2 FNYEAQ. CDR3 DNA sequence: TGTGCCAGCAGCTTAGGGGCCTCTGATATTTATGGCTACACCTTC. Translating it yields CASSLGASDIYGYTF.

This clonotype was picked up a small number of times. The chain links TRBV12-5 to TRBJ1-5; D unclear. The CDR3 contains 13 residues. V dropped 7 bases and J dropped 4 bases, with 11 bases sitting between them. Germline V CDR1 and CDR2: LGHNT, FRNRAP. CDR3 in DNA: TGTGCTAGTGCTCCGGTTCTAAATCAGCCCCAGCATTTT. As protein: CASAPVLNQPQHF.

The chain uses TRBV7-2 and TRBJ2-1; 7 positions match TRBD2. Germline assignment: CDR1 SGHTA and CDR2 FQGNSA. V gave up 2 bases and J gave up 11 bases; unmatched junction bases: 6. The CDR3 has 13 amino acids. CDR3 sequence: CASSLTPGTKQFF. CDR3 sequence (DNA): TGTGCCAGCAGCTTAACGCCCGGGACTAAGCAGTTCTTC.

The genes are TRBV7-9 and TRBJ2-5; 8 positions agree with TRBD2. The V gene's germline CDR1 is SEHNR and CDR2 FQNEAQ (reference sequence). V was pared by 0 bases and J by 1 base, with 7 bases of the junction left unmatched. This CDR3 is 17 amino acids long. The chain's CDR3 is CASSLAESGGLQETQYF. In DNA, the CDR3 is TGTGCCAGCAGCTTAGCGGAGAGCGGGGGACTCCAAGAGACCCAGTACTTC.

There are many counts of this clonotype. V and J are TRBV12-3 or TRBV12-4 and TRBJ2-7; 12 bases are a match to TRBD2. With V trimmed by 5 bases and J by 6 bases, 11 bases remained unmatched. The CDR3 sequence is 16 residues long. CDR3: CASSPSGGAFQVEQYF. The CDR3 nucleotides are TGTGCCAGCAGTCCTAGCGGGGGGGCCTTTCAGGTCGAGCAGTACTTC.

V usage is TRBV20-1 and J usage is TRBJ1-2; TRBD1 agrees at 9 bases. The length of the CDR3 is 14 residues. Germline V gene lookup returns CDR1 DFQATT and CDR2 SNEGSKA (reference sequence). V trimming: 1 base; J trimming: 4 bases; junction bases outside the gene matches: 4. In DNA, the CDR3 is TGCAGTGCTAGAGGCGACAGGGGGGGCTATGGCTACACCTTC. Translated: CSARGDRGGYGYTF.

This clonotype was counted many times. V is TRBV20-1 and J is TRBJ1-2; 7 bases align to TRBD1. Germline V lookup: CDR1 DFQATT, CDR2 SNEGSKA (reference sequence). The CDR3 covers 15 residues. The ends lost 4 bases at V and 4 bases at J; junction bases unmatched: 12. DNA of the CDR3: TGCAGTGCTACGACATACAGGGGAAGCGGCTATGGCTACACCTTC. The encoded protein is CSATTYRGSGYGYTF.

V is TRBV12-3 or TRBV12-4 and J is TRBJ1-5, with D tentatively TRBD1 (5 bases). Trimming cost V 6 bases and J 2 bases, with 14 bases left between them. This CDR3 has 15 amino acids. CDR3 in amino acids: CASSPGARGNQPQHF. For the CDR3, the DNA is TGTGCCAGCAGCCCCGGGGCTCGAGGCAATCAGCCCCAGCATTTT.

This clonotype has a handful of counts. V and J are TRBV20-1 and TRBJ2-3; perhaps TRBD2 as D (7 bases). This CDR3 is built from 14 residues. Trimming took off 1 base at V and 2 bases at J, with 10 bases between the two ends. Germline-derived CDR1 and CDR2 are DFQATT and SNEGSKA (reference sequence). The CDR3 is CSARGGGNTDTQYF. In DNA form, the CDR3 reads TGCAGTGCTAGAGGCGGGGGCAACACAGATACGCAGTATTTT.

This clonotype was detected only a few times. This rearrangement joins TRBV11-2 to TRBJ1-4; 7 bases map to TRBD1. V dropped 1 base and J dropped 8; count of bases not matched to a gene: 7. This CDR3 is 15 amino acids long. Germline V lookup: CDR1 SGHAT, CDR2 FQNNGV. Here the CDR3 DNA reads TGTGCCAGCAGCTTAGGAATAGGGGGCGGCGAAAAACTGTTTTTT. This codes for CASSLGIGGGEKLFF.

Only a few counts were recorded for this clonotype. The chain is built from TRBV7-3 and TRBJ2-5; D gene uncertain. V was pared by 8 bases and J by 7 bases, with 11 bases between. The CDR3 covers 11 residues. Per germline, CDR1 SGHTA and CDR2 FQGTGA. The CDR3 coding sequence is TGTGCCAGCGGGGTCGGAGTGACCCAGTACTTC. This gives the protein CASGVGVTQYF.

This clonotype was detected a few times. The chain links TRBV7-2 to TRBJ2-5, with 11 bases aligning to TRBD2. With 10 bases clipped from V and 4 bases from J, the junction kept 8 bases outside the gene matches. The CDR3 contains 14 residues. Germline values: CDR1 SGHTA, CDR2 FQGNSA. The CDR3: CATSLAGGGETQYF. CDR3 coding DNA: TGTGCCACCTCGCTAGCGGGGGGAGGAGAGACCCAGTACTTC.